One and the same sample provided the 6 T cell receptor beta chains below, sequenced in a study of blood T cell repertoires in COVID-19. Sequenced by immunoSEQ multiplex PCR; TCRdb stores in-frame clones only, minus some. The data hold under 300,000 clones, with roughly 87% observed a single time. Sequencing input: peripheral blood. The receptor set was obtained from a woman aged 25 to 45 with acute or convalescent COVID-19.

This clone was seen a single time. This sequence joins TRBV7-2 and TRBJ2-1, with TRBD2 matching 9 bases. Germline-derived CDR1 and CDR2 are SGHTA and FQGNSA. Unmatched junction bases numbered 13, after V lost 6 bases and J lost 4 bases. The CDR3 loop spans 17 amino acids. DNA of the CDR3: TGTGCCAGCAGAGCGACAGCGGGAGGCCAGTTTTACAATGAGCAGTTCTTC. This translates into CASRATAGGQFYNEQFF.

CDR3 in amino acids: CASSRTSGRGNEQFF. For the CDR3, the DNA is TGTGCCAGCAGCCGAACTAGCGGGAGGGGTAATGAGCAGTTCTTC. This chain connects TRBV7-3 to TRBJ2-1; TRBD2 agrees at 13 bases. Germline trimming cut 5 bases from V and 7 bases from J; bases unmatched to any gene: 5. Germline CDR1 reads SGHTA; CDR2 reads FQGTGA. This CDR3 has 15 residues.

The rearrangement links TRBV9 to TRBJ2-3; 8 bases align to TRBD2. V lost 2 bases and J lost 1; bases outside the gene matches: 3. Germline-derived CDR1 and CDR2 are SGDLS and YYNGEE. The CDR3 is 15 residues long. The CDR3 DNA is TGTGCCAGCAGCGTCGCGGGAGGAGGCACAGATACGCAGTATTTT. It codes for CASSVAGGGTDTQYF.

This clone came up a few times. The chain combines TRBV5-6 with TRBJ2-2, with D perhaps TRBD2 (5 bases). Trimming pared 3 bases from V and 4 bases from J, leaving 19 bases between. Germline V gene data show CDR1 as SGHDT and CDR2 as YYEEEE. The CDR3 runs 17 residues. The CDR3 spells CASSSRRAKTSTGELFF. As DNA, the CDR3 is TGTGCCAGCAGCTCCCGGCGGGCTAAGACGTCCACCGGGGAGCTGTTTTTT. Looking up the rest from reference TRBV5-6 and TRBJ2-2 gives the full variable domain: DAGVTQSPTHLIKTRGQQVTLRCSPKSGHDTVSWYQQALGQGPQFIFQYYEEEERQRGNFPDRFSGHQFPNYSSELNVNALLLGDSALYLCASSSRRAKTSTGELFFGEGSRLTVL.

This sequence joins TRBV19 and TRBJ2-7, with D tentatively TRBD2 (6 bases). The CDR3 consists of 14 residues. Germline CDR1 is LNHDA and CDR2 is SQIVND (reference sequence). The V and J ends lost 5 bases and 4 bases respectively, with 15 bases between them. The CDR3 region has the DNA TGTGCCAGTAGTTCCGGGGGAGGAACTTACGAGCAGTACTTC. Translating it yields CASSSGGGTYEQYF.

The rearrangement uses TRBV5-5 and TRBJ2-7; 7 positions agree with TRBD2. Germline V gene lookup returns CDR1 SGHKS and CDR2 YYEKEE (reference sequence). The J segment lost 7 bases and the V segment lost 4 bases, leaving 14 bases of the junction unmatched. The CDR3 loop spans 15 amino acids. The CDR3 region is CASSLSGGEVREQYF. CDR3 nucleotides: TGTGCCAGCAGCCTTTCGGGGGGAGAGGTACGGGAGCAGTACTTC.